A selection of T cell receptor beta chains follows, all from one sample in a study of OX40 agonist ivuxolimab in advanced cancers. Produced via immunoSEQ multiplex PCR; TCRdb's table is partial and in-frame only. Seen here are over 50,000 clones, 92% observed once, and the top ten hold around 25%. This sample comprised CD4+ or CD8+ T cells sorted from blood, obtained in a trial of the OX40 agonist ivuxolimab. The source is an adult with an advanced solid tumor such as melanoma, head and neck, liver or kidney cancer. CDR3s include the opening cysteine and the closing phenylalanine or tryptophan. Fields, in order: clone size, D gene, J gene, V gene, CDR3 DNA, CDR3 protein. A D gene is named only where the DNA matches it firmly. Rows may omit the clone size; those that give it use once, few, many or a size class.

abundance: NA
d_gene: NA
j_gene: TRBJ2-7
v_gene: TRBV28
CDR3nt: TGTGCCAGCGGGGAGACTCTCCTCTCCTACGAGCAGTACTTC
CDR3aa: CASGETLLSYEQYF

abundance: once
d_gene: NA
j_gene: TRBJ2-3
v_gene: TRBV27
CDR3nt: TGTGCCAGCAGTTTATCTCAGGTCTACACAGATACGCAGTATTTT
CDR3aa: CASSLSQVYTDTQYF

abundance: NA
d_gene: NA
j_gene: TRBJ2-3
v_gene: TRBV4-1
CDR3nt: TGCGCCAGCAGCCAAGAACCCCTTCCCCTACCTAGGGCAGATACGCAGTATTTT
CDR3aa: CASSQEPLPLPRADTQYF

abundance: NA
d_gene: NA
j_gene: TRBJ1-6
v_gene: TRBV28
CDR3nt: TGTGCCAGCAGTTTTCGGACAGTTTACTCACCCCTCCACTTT
CDR3aa: CASSFRTVYSPLHF

abundance: NA
d_gene: NA
j_gene: TRBJ1-6
v_gene: TRBV9
CDR3nt: TGTGCCAGCAGCGTATCGGCTAGCTCCTATAATTCACCCCTCCACTTT
CDR3aa: CASSVSASSYNSPLHF

abundance: few
d_gene: NA
j_gene: TRBJ1-1
v_gene: TRBV4-3
CDR3nt: TGCGCCAGCAGCCATTGGGGAACAGTGAACACTGAAGCTTTCTTT
CDR3aa: CASSHWGTVNTEAFF

abundance: once
d_gene: NA
j_gene: TRBJ2-2
v_gene: TRBV4-3
CDR3nt: TGCGCCAGCAGCTGGTCCCGGGACGGCAGGGAGCTGTTTTTT
CDR3aa: CASSWSRDGRELFF

abundance: NA
d_gene: NA
j_gene: TRBJ2-2
v_gene: TRBV6-6
CDR3nt: TGTGCCAGCAGTTACCCCCCGAGGGGCGGGGAGCTGTTTTTT
CDR3aa: CASSYPPRGGELFF

abundance: once
d_gene: NA
j_gene: TRBJ2-2
v_gene: TRBV6-1
CDR3nt: TGTGCCACCTCGGGGGTGGGGCACACCGGGGAGCTGTTTTTT
CDR3aa: CATSGVGHTGELFF

abundance: NA
d_gene: NA
j_gene: TRBJ1-5
v_gene: TRBV4-3
CDR3nt: TGCGCCAGCAGCCCATTACAGGGAAGGAATCAGCCCCAGCATTTT
CDR3aa: CASSPLQGRNQPQHF

abundance: NA
d_gene: NA
j_gene: TRBJ1-1
v_gene: TRBV28
CDR3nt: TGTGCCAGCAGTGCCATGCCGGGCCTCAACACTGAAGCTTTCTTT
CDR3aa: CASSAMPGLNTEAFF

abundance: NA
d_gene: NA
j_gene: TRBJ1-4
v_gene: TRBV21-1
CDR3nt: TGTGCCAGCAGCAAACCTACAGGCCCCAGTGAAAAACTGTTTTTT
CDR3aa: CASSKPTGPSEKLFF